This T cell receptor beta chain was profiled in a study of blood T cell repertoires in COVID-19. Study at large: Samples of COVID-19 (acute and convalescent) were obtained from the United States, Italy and Spain. Sources were T cells, B-cell-depleted T cells, or PBMCs; the material itself was cDNA or gDNA.

In the original workflow: The assay estimated nucleated cells by amplifying reference gene primers. The assay was immunoSEQ multiplex PCR, and TCRdb's table has in-frame clones only and misses some. From that table come the V and J calls and clone size; the DNA was used to work out D and trimming. The data show tens of thousands of clones, with around nine tenths seen just once and around 4.9% held by the top ten. As to this clone: This sample includes further DNA sequences coding for the same CDR3.

V lost 6 bases and J lost 1, with 6 bases in between. CDR3 length: 12 amino acids. From germline, CDR1 is MNHEY and CDR2 SVGAGI. The sequencing sample was made of peripheral blood. The receptor was derived from a woman in her sixties or seventies with active COVID-19. The V call is TRBV6-5, the J call TRBJ1-2; TRBD1 is a possible D gene (5 bases). CDR3 region: CASSQGNYGYTF. The CDR3 bases are TGTGCCAGCAGCCAGGGTAACTATGGCTACACCTTC.